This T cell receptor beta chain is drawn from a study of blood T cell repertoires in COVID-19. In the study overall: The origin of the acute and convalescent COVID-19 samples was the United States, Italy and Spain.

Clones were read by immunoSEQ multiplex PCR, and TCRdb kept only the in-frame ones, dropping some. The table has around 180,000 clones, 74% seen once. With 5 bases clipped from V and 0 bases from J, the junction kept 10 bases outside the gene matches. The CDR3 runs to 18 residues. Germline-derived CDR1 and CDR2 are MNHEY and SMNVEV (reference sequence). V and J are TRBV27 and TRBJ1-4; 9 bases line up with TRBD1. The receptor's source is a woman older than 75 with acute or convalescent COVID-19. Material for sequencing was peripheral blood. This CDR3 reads CASSQYPGQGATNEKLFF. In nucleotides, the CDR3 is TGTGCCAGCAGTCAATACCCGGGACAGGGTGCAACTAATGAAAAACTGTTTTTT.